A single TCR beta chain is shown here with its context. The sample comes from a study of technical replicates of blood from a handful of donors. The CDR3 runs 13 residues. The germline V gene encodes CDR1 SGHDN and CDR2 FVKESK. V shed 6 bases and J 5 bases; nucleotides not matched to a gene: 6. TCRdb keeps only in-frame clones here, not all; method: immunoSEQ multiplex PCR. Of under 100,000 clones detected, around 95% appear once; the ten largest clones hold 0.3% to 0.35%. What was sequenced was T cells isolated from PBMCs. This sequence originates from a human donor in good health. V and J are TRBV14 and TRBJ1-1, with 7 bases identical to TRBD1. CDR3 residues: CASRKSQGTEAFF. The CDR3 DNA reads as TGTGCCAGCAGAAAATCACAGGGGACTGAAGCTTTCTTT.